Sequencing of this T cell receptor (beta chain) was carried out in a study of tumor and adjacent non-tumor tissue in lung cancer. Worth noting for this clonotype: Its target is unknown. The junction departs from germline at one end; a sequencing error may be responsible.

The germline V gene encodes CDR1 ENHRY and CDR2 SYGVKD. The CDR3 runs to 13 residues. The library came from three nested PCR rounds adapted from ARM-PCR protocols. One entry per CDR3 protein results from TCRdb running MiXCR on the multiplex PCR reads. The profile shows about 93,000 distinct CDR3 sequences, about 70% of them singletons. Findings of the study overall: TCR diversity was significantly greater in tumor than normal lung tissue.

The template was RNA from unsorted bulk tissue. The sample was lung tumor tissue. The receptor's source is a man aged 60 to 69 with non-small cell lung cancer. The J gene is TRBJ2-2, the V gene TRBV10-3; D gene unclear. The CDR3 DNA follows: TGTGACATCAGCAGTTCTAACACCGGGGAGCTGTTTTTT. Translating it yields CDISSSNTGELFF.